The 2 T cell receptor beta chains below were found in one sample sequenced in a study of blood T cell repertoires in COVID-19. Using immunoSEQ multiplex PCR, the repertoire was profiled, and TCRdb retains in-frame clones only, with some absent. Counted here are around 470,000 clones, 85% to 90% occurring once; the ten biggest clones make up 0.75% to 0.9%. Input material: peripheral blood. All receptors come from a man between 18 and 29 years old with COVID-19, enrolled during active disease.

This CDR3 reads CASSMGRYDYGYTF. The CDR3 DNA is TGTGCCAGTAGTATGGGCCGCTACGATTATGGCTACACCTTC. The chain links TRBV19 to TRBJ1-2; D call uncertain. The CDR3 has 14 amino acids. Germline-derived CDR1 and CDR2 are LNHDA and SQIVND (reference sequence). The V end lost 3 bases, the J end lost 5 bases, and 13 bases lay between the germline ends.

This rearrangement joins TRBV5-4 to TRBJ2-1, with 10 bases identical to TRBD1. The ends lost 4 bases at V and 7 bases at J; junction bases unmatched: 11. CDR1 is SGHNT, CDR2 YYREEE, per germline (reference sequence). This CDR3 contains 16 residues. CDR3 DNA sequence: TGTGCCAGCAGCAAGGACGGGGACAGGGGTCGGAATGAGCAGTTCTTC. It specifies CASSKDGDRGRNEQFF.